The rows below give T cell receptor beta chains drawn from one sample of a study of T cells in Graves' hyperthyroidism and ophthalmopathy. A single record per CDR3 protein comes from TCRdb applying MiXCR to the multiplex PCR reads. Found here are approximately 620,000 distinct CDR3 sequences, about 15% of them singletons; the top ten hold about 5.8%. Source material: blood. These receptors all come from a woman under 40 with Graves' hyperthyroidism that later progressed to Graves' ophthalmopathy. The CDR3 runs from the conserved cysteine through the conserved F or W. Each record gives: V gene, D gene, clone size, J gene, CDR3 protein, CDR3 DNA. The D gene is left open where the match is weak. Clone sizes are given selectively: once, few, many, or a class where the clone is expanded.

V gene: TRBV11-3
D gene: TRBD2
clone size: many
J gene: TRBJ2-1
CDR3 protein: CASSSSGTSGMQFF
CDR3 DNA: TGTGCCAGCAGCTCGTCCGGGACTAGCGGCATGCAGTTCTTC

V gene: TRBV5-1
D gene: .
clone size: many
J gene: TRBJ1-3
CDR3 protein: CASRVDAGNTIYF
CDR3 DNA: TGCGCCAGCAGGGTAGACGCTGGAAACACCATATATTTT

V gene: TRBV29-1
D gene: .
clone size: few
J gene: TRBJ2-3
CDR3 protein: CSVEGYYTDTQYF
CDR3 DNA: TGCAGCGTTGAAGGTTATTACACAGATACGCAGTATTTT

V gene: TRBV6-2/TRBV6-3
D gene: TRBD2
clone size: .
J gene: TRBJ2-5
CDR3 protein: CASSWTSGRGGQETQYF
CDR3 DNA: TGTGCCAGCAGTTGGACTAGCGGGAGGGGGGGACAAGAGACCCAGTACTTC

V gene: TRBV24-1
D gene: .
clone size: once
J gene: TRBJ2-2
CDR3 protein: CASSQGLSTGELFF
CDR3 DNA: TGTGCCTCCTCACAGGGACTAAGCACCGGGGAGCTGTTTTTT

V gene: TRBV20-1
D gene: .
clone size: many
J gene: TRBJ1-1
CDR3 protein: CSARDSPPGPEAFF
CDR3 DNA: TGCAGTGCTAGAGATTCCCCCCCGGGGCCTGAAGCTTTCTTT

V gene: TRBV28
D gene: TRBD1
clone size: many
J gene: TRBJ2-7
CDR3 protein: CASSFRLGTGFHEQYF
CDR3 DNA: TGTGCCAGCAGTTTTCGTCTCGGGACAGGGTTCCACGAGCAGTACTTC

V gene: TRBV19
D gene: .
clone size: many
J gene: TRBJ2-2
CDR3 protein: CASSRAQAGFPNTGELFF
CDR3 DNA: TGTGCCAGTAGTAGGGCGCAGGCAGGGTTTCCGAACACCGGGGAGCTGTTTTTT

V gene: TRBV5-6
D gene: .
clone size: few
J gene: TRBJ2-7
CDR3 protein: CASSPSGSKQYF
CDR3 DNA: TGTGCCAGCAGCCCAAGTGGCTCTAAGCAGTACTTC

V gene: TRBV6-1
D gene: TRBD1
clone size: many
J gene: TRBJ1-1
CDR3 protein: CASSYLGQGASRNTEAFF
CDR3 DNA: TGTGCCAGCAGTTATCTAGGACAGGGGGCGTCTCGGAACACTGAAGCTTTCTTT

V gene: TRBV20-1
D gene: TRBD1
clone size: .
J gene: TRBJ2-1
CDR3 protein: CSARGQGYNEQFF
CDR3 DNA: TGCAGTGCAAGGGGACAGGGCTACAATGAGCAGTTCTTC

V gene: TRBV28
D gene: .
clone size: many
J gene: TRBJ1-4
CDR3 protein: CASSFIEGKELFF
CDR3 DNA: TGTGCCAGCAGTTTTATTGAGGGAAAGGAACTGTTTTTT

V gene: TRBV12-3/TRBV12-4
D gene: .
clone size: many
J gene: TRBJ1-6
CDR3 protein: CASSAVHSYNSPLHF
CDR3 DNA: TGTGCCAGCAGTGCGGTGCACTCCTATAATTCACCCCTCCACTTT

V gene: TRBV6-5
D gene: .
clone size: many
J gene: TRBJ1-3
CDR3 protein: CASSYGGKAAGNTIYF
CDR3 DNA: TGTGCCAGCAGTTACGGGGGAAAGGCTGCTGGAAACACCATATATTTT

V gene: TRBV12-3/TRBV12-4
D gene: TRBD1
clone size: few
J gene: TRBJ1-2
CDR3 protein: CASRSRGLGNYGYTF
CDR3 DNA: TGTGCCAGCAGGAGCAGGGGGTTGGGAAACTATGGCTACACCTTC

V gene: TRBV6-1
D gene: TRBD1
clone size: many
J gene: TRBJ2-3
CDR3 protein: CASSPQGIGTDTQYF
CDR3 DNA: TGTGCCAGCAGCCCACAGGGGATCGGCACAGATACGCAGTATTTT

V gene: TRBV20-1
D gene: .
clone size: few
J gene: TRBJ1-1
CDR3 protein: CSAREGGEDTEAFF
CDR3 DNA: TGCAGTGCTAGAGAAGGCGGGGAGGACACTGAAGCTTTCTTT

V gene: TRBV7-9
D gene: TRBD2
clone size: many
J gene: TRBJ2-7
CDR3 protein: CASSGPSGEIYEQYF
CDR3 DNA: TGTGCCAGCAGCGGCCCTAGCGGAGAAATCTACGAGCAGTACTTC

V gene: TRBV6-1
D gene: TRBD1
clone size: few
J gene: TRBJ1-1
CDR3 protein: CASTLGQGPGPNTEAFF
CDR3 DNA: TGTGCCAGCACCCTCGGACAGGGGCCCGGCCCGAACACTGAAGCTTTCTTT

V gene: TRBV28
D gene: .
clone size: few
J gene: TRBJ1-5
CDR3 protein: CASSFEGSPTYSNQPQHF
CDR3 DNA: TGTGCCAGCAGTTTTGAGGGGTCCCCCACTTATAGCAATCAGCCCCAGCATTTT

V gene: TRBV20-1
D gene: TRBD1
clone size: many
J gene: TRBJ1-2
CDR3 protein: CSATARQGEANYGYTF
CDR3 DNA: TGCAGTGCCACAGCCCGACAGGGGGAAGCTAACTATGGCTACACCTTC

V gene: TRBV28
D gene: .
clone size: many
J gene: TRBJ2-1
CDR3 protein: CASSLGGNYNEQFF
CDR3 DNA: TGTGCCAGCAGTTTAGGAGGGAACTACAATGAGCAGTTCTTC

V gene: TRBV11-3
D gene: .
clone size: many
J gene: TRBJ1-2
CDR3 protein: CASSPDSLNYGYTF
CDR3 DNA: TGTGCCAGCAGCCCGGACAGCCTTAACTATGGCTACACCTTC

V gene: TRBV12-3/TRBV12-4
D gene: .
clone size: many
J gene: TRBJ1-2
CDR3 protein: CASSPRNYGYTF
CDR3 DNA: TGTGCCAGCAGTCCGCGGAACTATGGCTACACCTTC

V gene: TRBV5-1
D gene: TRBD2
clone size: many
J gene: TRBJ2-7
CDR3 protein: CASSLASGSPSEQYF
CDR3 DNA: TGCGCCAGCAGCTTGGCTAGCGGGAGTCCCTCCGAGCAGTACTTC

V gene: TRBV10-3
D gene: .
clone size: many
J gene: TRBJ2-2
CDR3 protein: CAIRPAPLTGELFF
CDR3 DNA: TGTGCCATCAGGCCGGCACCGCTCACCGGGGAGCTGTTTTTT

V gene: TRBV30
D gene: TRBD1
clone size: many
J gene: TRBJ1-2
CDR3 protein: CAWDRAFFYGYTF
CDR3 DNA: TGTGCCTGGGACAGGGCCTTCTTCTATGGCTACACCTTC

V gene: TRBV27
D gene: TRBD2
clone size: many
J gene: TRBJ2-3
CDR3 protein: CASSLWFGGTGTDTQYF
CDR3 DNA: TGTGCCAGCAGTTTATGGTTCGGGGGGACCGGCACAGATACGCAGTATTTT

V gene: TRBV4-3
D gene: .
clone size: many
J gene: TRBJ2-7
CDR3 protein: CASSQEESLAYEQYF
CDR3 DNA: TGCGCCAGCAGCCAAGAGGAGAGTTTAGCCTACGAGCAGTACTTC

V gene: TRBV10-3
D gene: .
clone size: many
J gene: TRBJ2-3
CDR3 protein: CAISAEGEAPDTQYF
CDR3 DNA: TGTGCCATCAGTGCGGAGGGGGAAGCCCCAGATACGCAGTATTTT

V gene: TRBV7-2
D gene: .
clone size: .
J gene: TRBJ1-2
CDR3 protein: CASSLGRVDGYTF
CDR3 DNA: TGTGCCAGCAGCTTAGGCAGGGTTGATGGCTACACCTTC

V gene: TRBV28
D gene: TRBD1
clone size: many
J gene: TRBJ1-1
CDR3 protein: CASSRGQGIWNTEAFF
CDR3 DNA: TGTGCCAGCAGCCGAGGACAGGGGATTTGGAACACTGAAGCTTTCTTT

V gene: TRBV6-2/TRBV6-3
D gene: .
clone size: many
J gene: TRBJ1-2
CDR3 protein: CASRPTSGTGYTF
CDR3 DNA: TGTGCCAGCAGGCCAACCTCAGGGACCGGCTACACCTTC

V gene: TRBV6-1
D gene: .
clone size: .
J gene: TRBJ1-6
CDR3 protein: CASRDAGGNSPLHF
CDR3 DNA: TGTGCCAGCAGGGACGCGGGGGGAAATTCACCCCTCCACTTT

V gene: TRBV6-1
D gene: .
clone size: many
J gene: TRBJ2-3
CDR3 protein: CASSELGFGGSTDTQYF
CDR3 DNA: TGTGCCAGCAGTGAACTGGGATTCGGTGGGAGCACAGATACGCAGTATTTT